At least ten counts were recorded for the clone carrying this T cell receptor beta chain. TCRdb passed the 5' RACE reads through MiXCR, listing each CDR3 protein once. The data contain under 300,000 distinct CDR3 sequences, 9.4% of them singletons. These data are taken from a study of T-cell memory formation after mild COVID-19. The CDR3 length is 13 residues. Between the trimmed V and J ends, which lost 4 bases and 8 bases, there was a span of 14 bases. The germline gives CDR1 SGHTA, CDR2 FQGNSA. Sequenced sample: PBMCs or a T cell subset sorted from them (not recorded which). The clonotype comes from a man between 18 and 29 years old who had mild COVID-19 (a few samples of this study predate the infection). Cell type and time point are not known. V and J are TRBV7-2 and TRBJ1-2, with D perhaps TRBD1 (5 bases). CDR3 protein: CASSSTAGGGYTF. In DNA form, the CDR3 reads TGTGCCAGCAGCTCGACAGCCGGAGGAGGCTACACCTTC. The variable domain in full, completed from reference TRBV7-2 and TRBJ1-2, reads GAGVSQSPSNKVTEKGKDVELRCDPISGHTALYWYRQSLGQGLEFLIYFQGNSAPDKSGLPSDRFSAERTGGSVSTLTIQRTQQEDSAVYLCASSSTAGGGYTFGSGTRLTVV.